This note documents a single T cell receptor (beta chain) sequence. The antigen remains undetermined. This record belongs to a study of PD-L1 blockade in urothelial cancer. Study-wide context: The authors examined blood 3 weeks (second dose) and 6 weeks after treatment start. Blood gave a median around 150,000 T cells. Study observations and caveats: Blood clones associated with the tumor expanded more at 3 weeks in durable-benefit patients.

The length of the CDR3 is 14 residues. Germline loops: CDR1 MNHNS, CDR2 SASEGT. V gave up 1 base and J gave up 4 bases, with 8 bases separating them. Clones were read by immunoSEQ multiplex PCR, and TCRdb kept only the in-frame ones, dropping some. Of approximately 100,000 clones in the sample, around 90% are singletons; the top ten hold approximately 0.88%. The V gene is TRBV6-1, the J gene TRBJ1-5; D gene uncertain. This receptor was obtained from a woman of 80 years or more with urothelial cancer. Sequencing was performed on PBMCs, taken around atezolizumab (anti-PD-L1) treatment. The CDR3 sequence is CASSEGAGNQPQHF. CDR3 in DNA: TGTGCCAGCAGTGAAGGGGCGGGGAATCAGCCCCAGCATTTT.